This TCR beta chain was identified in a study of cytomegalovirus exposure and HLA in healthy donors. Study conclusions and caveats: TCR beta V- and J-gene trimming was later associated with a missense DCLRE1C variant.

A remark on this clone: Its antigen is still unknown.

The CDR3 is made up of 15 amino acids. The germline V and J ends were trimmed by 0 bases and 0 bases, with 6 bases remaining between them. Germline V gene data show CDR1 as GTSNPN and CDR2 as SVGIG (reference sequence). Primers: 60 Vbeta forward and 13 Jbeta reverse. Data came from immunoSEQ multiplex PCR; TCRdb stores just in-frame clones and leaves some out. This sample carries 180,000 or so clones, roughly 81% of them seen once, and the ten largest clones take 4.9%. Sequenced material: PBMCs. The source of this sequence is a young woman in good health and CMV-seropositive. The rearrangement links TRBV30 to TRBJ1-6; no reliable D call. Written as DNA, the CDR3 is TGTGCCTGGAGTGTACGGGGCTCCTATAATTCACCCCTCCACTTT. Protein product: CAWSVRGSYNSPLHF.